This T cell receptor (beta chain) was documented in a study of blood T cell repertoires in COVID-19. In the original processing: The assay estimated nucleated cells by amplifying reference gene primers. Here immunoSEQ multiplex PCR was the method, and the copy in TCRdb shows in-frame clones only, minus some. Clonal size and the V and J genes are those of that table, whereas D and trimming came from the DNA. The repertoire consists of around 310,000 clones, with around 89% occurring once and the leading ten covering roughly 1%. V was pared by 6 bases and J by 8 bases, with 13 bases between. The CDR3 sequence is 12 residues long. In germline, CDR1 is KGHSH, CDR2 LQKENI.

The J gene is TRBJ1-1, the V gene TRBV18, with D maybe TRBD1 (6 bases). This clonotype originated in a woman aged 40 to 50 with COVID-19, enrolled during active disease. The sequencing input was peripheral blood. CDR3 sequence reads: CASSLRDIEAFF. CDR3 nucleotide sequence: TGTGCCAGCTCTCTCCGGGACATCGAAGCTTTCTTT.